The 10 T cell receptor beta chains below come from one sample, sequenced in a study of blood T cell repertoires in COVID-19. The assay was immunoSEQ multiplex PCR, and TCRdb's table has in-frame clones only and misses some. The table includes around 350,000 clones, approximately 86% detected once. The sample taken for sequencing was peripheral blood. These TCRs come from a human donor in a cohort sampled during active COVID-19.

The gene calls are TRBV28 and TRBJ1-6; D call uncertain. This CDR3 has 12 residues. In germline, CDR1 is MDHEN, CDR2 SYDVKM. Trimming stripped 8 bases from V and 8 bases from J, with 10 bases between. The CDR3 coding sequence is TGTGCCAGCGCATCGGAGGATTCACCCCTCCACTTT. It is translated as CASASEDSPLHF.

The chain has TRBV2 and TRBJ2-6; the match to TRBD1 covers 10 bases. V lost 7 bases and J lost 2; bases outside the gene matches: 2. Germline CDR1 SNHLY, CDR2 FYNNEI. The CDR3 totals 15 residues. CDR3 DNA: TGTGCCAGCACAGGACAGGGGGCTGGGGCCAACGTCCTGACTTTC. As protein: CASTGQGAGANVLTF.

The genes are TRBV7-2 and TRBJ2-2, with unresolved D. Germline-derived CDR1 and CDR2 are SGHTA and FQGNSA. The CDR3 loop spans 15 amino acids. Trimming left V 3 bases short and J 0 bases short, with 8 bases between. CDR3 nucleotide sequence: TGTGCCAGCAGCTTGCGGATCGCGAACACCGGGGAGCTGTTTTTT. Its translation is CASSLRIANTGELFF.

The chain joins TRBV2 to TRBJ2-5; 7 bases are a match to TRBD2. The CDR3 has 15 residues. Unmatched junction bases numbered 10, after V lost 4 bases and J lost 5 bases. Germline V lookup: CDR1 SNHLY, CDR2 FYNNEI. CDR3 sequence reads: CASSASSGTGETQYF. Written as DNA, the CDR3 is TGTGCCAGCAGTGCATCTAGCGGAACCGGGGAGACCCAGTACTTC. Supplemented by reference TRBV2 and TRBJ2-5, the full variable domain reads EPEVTQTPSHQVTQMGQEVILRCVPISNHLYFYWYRQILGQKVEFLVSFYNNEISEKSEIFDDQFSVERPDGSNFTLKIRSTKLEDSAMYFCASSASSGTGETQYFGPGTRLLVL.

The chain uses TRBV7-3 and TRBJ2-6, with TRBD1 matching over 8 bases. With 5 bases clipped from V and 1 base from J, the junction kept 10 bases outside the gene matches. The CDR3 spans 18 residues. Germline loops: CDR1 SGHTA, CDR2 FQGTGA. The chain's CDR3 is CASSPPGQVRSGANVLTF. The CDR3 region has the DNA TGTGCCAGCAGCCCCCCGGGACAGGTGCGATCTGGGGCCAACGTCCTGACTTTC.

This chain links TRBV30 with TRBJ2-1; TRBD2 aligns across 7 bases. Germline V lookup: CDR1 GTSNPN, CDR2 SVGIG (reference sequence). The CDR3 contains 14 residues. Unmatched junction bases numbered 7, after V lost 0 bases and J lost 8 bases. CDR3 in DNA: TGTGCCTGGAGTGTAGCGGGATCGGGCGATGAGCAGTTCTTC. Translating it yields CAWSVAGSGDEQFF.

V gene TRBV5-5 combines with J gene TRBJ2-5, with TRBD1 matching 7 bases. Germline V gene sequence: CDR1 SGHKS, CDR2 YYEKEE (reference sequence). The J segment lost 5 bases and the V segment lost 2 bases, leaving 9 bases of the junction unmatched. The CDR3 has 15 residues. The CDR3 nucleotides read TGTGCCAGCAGCTTATTAACAGGGGTCGGGGAGACCCAGTACTTC. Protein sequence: CASSLLTGVGETQYF.

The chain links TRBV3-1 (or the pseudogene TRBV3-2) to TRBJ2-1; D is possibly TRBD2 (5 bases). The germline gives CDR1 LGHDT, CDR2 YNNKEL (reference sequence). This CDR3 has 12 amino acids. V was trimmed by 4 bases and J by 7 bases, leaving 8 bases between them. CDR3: CASSPEGNEQFF. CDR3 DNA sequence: TGTGCCAGCAGCCCCGAGGGAAATGAGCAGTTCTTC.

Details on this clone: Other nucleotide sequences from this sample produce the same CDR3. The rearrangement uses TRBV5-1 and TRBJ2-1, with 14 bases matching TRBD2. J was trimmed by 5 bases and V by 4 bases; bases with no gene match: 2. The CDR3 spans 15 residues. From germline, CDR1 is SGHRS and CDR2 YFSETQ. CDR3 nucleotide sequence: TGCGCCAGCAGCCTGGGACTAGCGGGGGACAATGAGCAGTTCTTC. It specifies CASSLGLAGDNEQFF.

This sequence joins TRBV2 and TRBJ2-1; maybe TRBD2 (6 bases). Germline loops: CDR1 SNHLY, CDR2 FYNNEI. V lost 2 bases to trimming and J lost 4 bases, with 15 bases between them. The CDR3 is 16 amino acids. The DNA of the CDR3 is TGTGCCAGCAGTGAATGGGAGCGGGCCCCTTACAATGAGCAGTTCTTC. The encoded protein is CASSEWERAPYNEQFF.